This entry concerns a single T cell receptor beta chain. Its matching antigen is unknown. Germline V gene data show CDR1 as MDHEN and CDR2 as SYDVKM. The V end lost 6 bases, the J end lost 0 bases, and 15 bases lay between the germline ends. CDR3 size: 16 residues. The sample originates from a study of OX40 agonist ivuxolimab in advanced cancers. Study as a whole: Ivuxolimab is an agonistic anti-OX40 (CD134) antibody, and patients were treated with it.

The assay was immunoSEQ multiplex PCR, and TCRdb's table has in-frame clones only and misses some. The repertoire holds almost 90,000 clones, approximately 91% seen once, with 0.71% in the top ten. Study-level points and caveats: In the 0.1-3.0 mg/kg groups, partial responders showed among the lowest expansion. At 0.1 to 3.0 mg/kg, CD4+ and CD8+ blood T cells expanded clonally by week 6.

The sequenced sample was CD4+ or CD8+ T cells sorted from blood, obtained in a trial of the OX40 agonist ivuxolimab. The clonotype originates from an adult with an advanced solid tumor such as melanoma, head and neck, liver or kidney cancer. The J gene is TRBJ2-1, the V gene TRBV28; the D gene is possibly TRBD2 (7 bases). The CDR3 loop reads CASSPGEGGSYNEQFF. The CDR3 nucleotides are TGTGCCAGCAGCCCGGGGGAGGGGGGCTCCTACAATGAGCAGTTCTTC.